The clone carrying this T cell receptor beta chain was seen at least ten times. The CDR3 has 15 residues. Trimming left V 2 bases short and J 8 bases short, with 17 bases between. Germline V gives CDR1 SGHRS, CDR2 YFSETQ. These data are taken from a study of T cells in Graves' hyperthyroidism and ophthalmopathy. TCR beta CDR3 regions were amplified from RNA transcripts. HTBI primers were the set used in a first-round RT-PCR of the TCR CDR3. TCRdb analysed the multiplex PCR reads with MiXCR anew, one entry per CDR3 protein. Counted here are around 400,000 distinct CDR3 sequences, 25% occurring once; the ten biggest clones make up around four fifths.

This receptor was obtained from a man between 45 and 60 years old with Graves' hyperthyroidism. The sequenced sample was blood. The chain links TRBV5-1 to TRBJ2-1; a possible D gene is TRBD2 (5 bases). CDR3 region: CASSLRLAGYYEQFF. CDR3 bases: TGCGCCAGCAGCTTAAGGCTAGCCGGGTATTATGAGCAGTTCTTC.